This is a list of T cell receptor beta chains from one sample in a study of blood T cell repertoires in COVID-19. Measured with immunoSEQ multiplex PCR; TCRdb has only the in-frame clones, and not every one. The sample contains around 30,000 clones, approximately 86% of which appear only once. Sequenced material: peripheral blood. These receptors came from a man aged 45 to 65 with active or convalescent COVID-19. CDR3s include the opening cysteine and the closing phenylalanine or tryptophan. A D gene is named only where the DNA matches it firmly.

V	D	CDR3
TRBV14	TRBD2	CASSQEAGWREGPYNEQFF
TRBV5-1	TRBD2	CASSDPASGSGSGTDTQYF
TRBV21-1	-	CASSKVSYEQYF
TRBV6-5	-	CASSSQRVSYNEQFF
TRBV19	TRBD1	CASSQDRGTDTQYF
TRBV2	TRBD1	CASSEAGTVEEKLFF
TRBV18	TRBD2	CASSPTSGLNTGELFF
TRBV9	-	CASSATGTSGDTQYF
TRBV7-9	TRBD1	CASSWGQAQETQYF
TRBV11-2	-	CASSSFPFERSPTYNEQFF
TRBV20-1	-	CSASRGSSYNSPLHF
TRBV30	-	CAWSGPGGTGELFF
TRBV5-1	-	CASSFRAGNTEAFF
TRBV7-2	-	CASSLGGGNYGYTF
TRBV7-2	TRBD2	CASSLGSSGSPPYEQYF
TRBV27	TRBD1	CASSSRTGDYGYTF
TRBV6-5	TRBD1	CASSSTGAAPNSPLHF
TRBV28	TRBD2	CASSDSGSLPYEQYF
TRBV4-1	-	CASSRDRINTGELFF
TRBV21-1	-	CASSKRDRGQSPLHF
TRBV5-1	TRBD2	CASSPGLEDTQYF
TRBV28	TRBD2	CASTLGTSGSRSYEQYF
TRBV6-6	TRBD2	CASSYSSKTSGFEQYF
TRBV27	TRBD1	CASSTYGAGQVGEQYF
TRBV5-5	-	CASSRAGTSTDTQYF
TRBV10-2	-	CATQEVAKAQYF
TRBV9	-	CASSVGGVETDTQYF
TRBV7-9	TRBD2	CASSLTSGSSEQYF
TRBV5-1	TRBD2	CASSEIPSGSRDTQYF
TRBV6-5	TRBD1	CASSYGAGTEYNEQFF
TRBV30	-	CGLEPSYNSPLHF
TRBV5-5	-	CASSLTAPQETQYF
TRBV15	TRBD1	CATSKDRTQETQYF
TRBV18	TRBD2	CASSSSGTSGRYEQYF
TRBV7-9	TRBD1	CASSPVTGTAHGYTF
TRBV10-3	TRBD1	CAISEVGDREYYGYTF
TRBV30	TRBD1	CAWSGDRGTYEQYF
TRBV5-4	TRBD1	CASSLEVIRTGHRYGYTF
TRBV7-2	-	CASSGGGGPGVRVQYF
TRBV6-2/TRBV6-3	-	CASSYFGGMTPLHF
TRBV6-5	TRBD1	CASRETGLNTGELFF
TRBV5-6	TRBD1	CASSSAQGLRVANEKLFF
TRBV5-1	-	CASSLEGGPFTDTQYF
TRBV12-2	-	CASRPSSPLSGIDTDTQYF
TRBV9	TRBD2	CASSVGGPGGTDTQYF
TRBV9	TRBD2	CASSALLPGLDTDTQYF
TRBV3-1/TRBV3-2	-	CASSIRRQGYEQYF
TRBV28	TRBD2	CASSPRTSGRGGHTGELFF
TRBV15	TRBD2	CATSRGLAGITDTQYF
TRBV30	-	CAWAQGYGYTF
TRBV28	-	CASSSGTNTGELFF
TRBV6-2/TRBV6-3	-	CASSYSRGGANTGELFF
TRBV28	-	CASSPHRTRTNENTEAFF
TRBV5-6	-	CASSLGTVRAFF
TRBV6-5	-	CASRGSANYGYTF